The rows below give T cell receptor beta chains drawn from one sample of a study of vaccination effects on CD4 cells after COVID-19. Sequencing used immunoSEQ multiplex PCR; TCRdb keeps in-frame clones, though not all of them. This sample has 35,000 to 55,000 clones, with 75% found just once. These receptors' targets are unknown. The specimen was CD4+ T cells from PBMCs cultured with a peptide pool, collected before COVID-19 vaccination. The receptors shown here come from a human donor who had a prior SARS-CoV-2 infection. Both conserved end residues are part of each CDR3. The order of the fields is clone size, D gene, J gene, V gene, CDR3 protein, CDR3 DNA. The D gene is left open where the match is weak. Some rows mark clone size as missing; the rest say once, few, many or name a class of expanded clone.

abundance: .; d_gene: TRBD2; j_gene: TRBJ2-2; v_gene: TRBV9; CDR3aa: CASSVEGSGGISGELFF; CDR3nt: TGTGCCAGCAGCGTAGAAGGCAGCGGGGGGATTTCCGGGGAGCTGTTTTTT
abundance: .; d_gene: .; j_gene: TRBJ2-2; v_gene: TRBV6-5; CDR3aa: CASSYWGAGELFF; CDR3nt: TGTGCCAGCAGTTACTGGGGGGCCGGGGAGCTGTTTTTT
abundance: .; d_gene: .; j_gene: TRBJ1-6; v_gene: TRBV7-2; CDR3aa: CASSLDRAPGSPLHF; CDR3nt: TGTGCCAGCAGCTTAGACAGGGCCCCAGGTTCACCCCTCCACTTT
abundance: .; d_gene: TRBD1; j_gene: TRBJ1-2; v_gene: TRBV28; CDR3aa: CASSLGTGPGYTF; CDR3nt: TGTGCCAGCAGTTTAGGGACAGGGCCGGGCTACACCTTC
abundance: .; d_gene: .; j_gene: TRBJ2-5; v_gene: TRBV11-3; CDR3aa: CASSQPPAASGGTQYF; CDR3nt: TGTGCCAGCAGCCAGCCCCCAGCGGCCTCCGGGGGGACCCAGTACTTC
abundance: .; d_gene: .; j_gene: TRBJ1-1; v_gene: TRBV6-5; CDR3aa: CASRPNEGIEAFF; CDR3nt: TGTGCCAGCAGGCCAAATGAGGGGATTGAAGCTTTCTTT
abundance: few; d_gene: .; j_gene: TRBJ2-2; v_gene: TRBV27; CDR3aa: CASRVGRNTGELFF; CDR3nt: TGTGCCAGCAGAGTAGGGCGGAACACCGGGGAGCTGTTTTTT
abundance: .; d_gene: TRBD2; j_gene: TRBJ2-3; v_gene: TRBV11-2; CDR3aa: CASRSSGRAPDTQYF; CDR3nt: TGTGCCAGCAGATCTAGCGGGAGAGCGCCAGATACGCAGTATTTT
abundance: .; d_gene: TRBD2; j_gene: TRBJ2-3; v_gene: TRBV29-1; CDR3aa: CSVVRVSGGPTSTDTQYF; CDR3nt: TGCAGCGTTGTCCGTGTATCGGGGGGTCCGACTAGCACAGATACGCAGTATTTT
abundance: .; d_gene: TRBD1; j_gene: TRBJ2-5; v_gene: TRBV3-1/TRBV3-2; CDR3aa: CASRKTGEETQYF; CDR3nt: TGTGCCAGCAGAAAGACAGGGGAAGAGACCCAGTACTTC
abundance: .; d_gene: .; j_gene: TRBJ2-7; v_gene: TRBV6-5; CDR3aa: CASSYGGEQYF; CDR3nt: TGTGCCAGCAGTTACGGCGGTGAGCAGTACTTC
abundance: .; d_gene: .; j_gene: TRBJ2-2; v_gene: TRBV28; CDR3aa: CASTGTGSTGELFF; CDR3nt: TGTGCCAGCACCGGGACCGGGAGCACCGGGGAGCTGTTTTTT
abundance: .; d_gene: TRBD2; j_gene: TRBJ2-1; v_gene: TRBV9; CDR3aa: CASSPGGTYNEQFF; CDR3nt: TGTGCCAGCAGCCCCGGGGGGACCTACAATGAGCAGTTCTTC
abundance: .; d_gene: .; j_gene: TRBJ2-5; v_gene: TRBV6-5; CDR3aa: CASSYSHNQETQYF; CDR3nt: TGTGCCAGCAGTTACTCCCATAACCAAGAGACCCAGTACTTC
abundance: few; d_gene: .; j_gene: TRBJ1-3; v_gene: TRBV19; CDR3aa: CASSMVVSGNTIYF; CDR3nt: TGTGCCAGTAGTATGGTGGTTTCTGGAAACACCATATATTTT
abundance: once; d_gene: .; j_gene: TRBJ2-7; v_gene: TRBV6-6; CDR3aa: CASSLEELEQYF; CDR3nt: TGTGCCAGCAGCCTAGAGGAGCTCGAGCAGTACTTC
abundance: few; d_gene: .; j_gene: TRBJ2-3; v_gene: TRBV7-3; CDR3aa: CASSLDFSTDTQYF; CDR3nt: TGTGCCAGCAGCTTAGATTTTAGCACAGATACGCAGTATTTT
abundance: .; d_gene: TRBD2; j_gene: TRBJ2-5; v_gene: TRBV5-5; CDR3aa: CASSSGTSGATETQYF; CDR3nt: TGTGCCAGCAGTTCGGGGACTAGCGGGGCGACGGAGACCCAGTACTTC
abundance: .; d_gene: TRBD2; j_gene: TRBJ2-3; v_gene: TRBV18; CDR3aa: CASSPLGLAGGSTDTQYF; CDR3nt: TGTGCCAGCTCACCACTTGGACTAGCGGGAGGGAGCACAGATACGCAGTATTTT
abundance: once; d_gene: .; j_gene: TRBJ2-1; v_gene: TRBV11-2; CDR3aa: CASSLVGVLNEQFF; CDR3nt: TGTGCCAGCAGCTTAGTGGGGGTCTTGAATGAGCAGTTCTTC
abundance: .; d_gene: TRBD2; j_gene: TRBJ2-2; v_gene: TRBV6-5; CDR3aa: CAKKTSGGNTGELFF; CDR3nt: TGTGCCAAAAAGACTAGCGGGGGGAACACCGGGGAGCTGTTTTTT
abundance: .; d_gene: .; j_gene: TRBJ2-1; v_gene: TRBV4-3; CDR3aa: CASGQDYSYNEQFF; CDR3nt: TGCGCCAGCGGGCAGGATTACTCCTACAATGAGCAGTTCTTC
abundance: .; d_gene: .; j_gene: TRBJ1-3; v_gene: TRBV19; CDR3aa: CASSISRTTGNTIYF; CDR3nt: TGTGCCAGTAGTATTTCCCGGACAACTGGAAACACCATATATTTT
abundance: .; d_gene: .; j_gene: TRBJ2-1; v_gene: TRBV5-4; CDR3aa: CASSLVSSYEQFF; CDR3nt: TGTGCCAGCAGCTTGGTCTCTAGTTATGAGCAGTTCTTC
abundance: few; d_gene: .; j_gene: TRBJ1-2; v_gene: TRBV18; CDR3aa: CASSPSTGPGYTF; CDR3nt: TGTGCCAGCTCACCAAGCACGGGACCTGGCTACACCTTC
abundance: .; d_gene: .; j_gene: TRBJ2-5; v_gene: TRBV5-1; CDR3aa: CASSLSDYTETQYF; CDR3nt: TGCGCCAGCAGCTTGTCGGACTATACAGAGACCCAGTACTTC
abundance: .; d_gene: .; j_gene: TRBJ2-5; v_gene: TRBV5-1; CDR3aa: CASSLAPAGTETQYF; CDR3nt: TGCGCCAGCAGCTTGGCCCCAGCAGGGACGGAGACCCAGTACTTC
abundance: .; d_gene: .; j_gene: TRBJ2-3; v_gene: TRBV9; CDR3aa: CASSGRGGTDTQYF; CDR3nt: TGTGCCAGCAGCGGGAGGGGGGGCACAGATACGCAGTATTTT
abundance: .; d_gene: .; j_gene: TRBJ2-5; v_gene: TRBV12-3/TRBV12-4; CDR3aa: CASSLNGQETQYF; CDR3nt: TGTGCCAGCAGTTTAAACGGACAAGAGACCCAGTACTTC
abundance: .; d_gene: .; j_gene: TRBJ1-4; v_gene: TRBV4-3; CDR3aa: CASSQEVRDSYFWEKLFF; CDR3nt: TGCGCCAGCAGCCAAGAAGTCCGGGACTCCTATTTTTGGGAAAAACTGTTTTTT
abundance: few; d_gene: TRBD2; j_gene: TRBJ2-1; v_gene: TRBV7-8; CDR3aa: CASSLDGGRALRQFF; CDR3nt: TGTGCCAGCAGCTTAGACGGCGGGAGGGCCTTGAGGCAGTTCTTC
abundance: .; d_gene: .; j_gene: TRBJ2-4; v_gene: TRBV3-1/TRBV3-2; CDR3aa: CASSHTTEGGDIQYF; CDR3nt: TGTGCCAGCAGCCACACCACAGAGGGCGGGGACATTCAGTACTTC
abundance: .; d_gene: .; j_gene: TRBJ2-5; v_gene: TRBV11-2; CDR3aa: CASSWVGETQYF; CDR3nt: TGTGCCAGCAGCTGGGTTGGGGAGACCCAGTACTTC
abundance: .; d_gene: .; j_gene: TRBJ2-3; v_gene: TRBV7-8; CDR3aa: CASSYGWRGRRSTDTQYF; CDR3nt: TGTGCCAGCAGCTACGGTTGGCGGGGCAGGAGGAGCACAGATACGCAGTATTTT
abundance: few; d_gene: .; j_gene: TRBJ1-1; v_gene: TRBV3-1/TRBV3-2; CDR3aa: CASSPDPGNTEAFF; CDR3nt: TGTGCCAGCAGCCCCGATCCCGGTAACACTGAAGCTTTCTTT
abundance: few; d_gene: .; j_gene: TRBJ1-1; v_gene: TRBV18; CDR3aa: CASSQDLNTEAFF; CDR3nt: TGTGCCAGCTCCCAGGATCTGAACACTGAAGCTTTCTTT
abundance: few; d_gene: .; j_gene: TRBJ1-1; v_gene: TRBV10-3; CDR3aa: CAISAGATSEAFF; CDR3nt: TGTGCCATCAGTGCAGGGGCGACCAGTGAAGCTTTCTTT
abundance: .; d_gene: TRBD1; j_gene: TRBJ1-1; v_gene: TRBV7-8; CDR3aa: CASSLTRDRVSTEAFF; CDR3nt: TGTGCCAGCAGCCTAACCAGGGACAGGGTCTCCACTGAAGCTTTCTTT
abundance: .; d_gene: .; j_gene: TRBJ2-1; v_gene: TRBV6-5; CDR3aa: CASSYFQTGKQFF; CDR3nt: TGTGCCAGCAGTTACTTCCAGACCGGTAAGCAGTTCTTC
abundance: .; d_gene: TRBD2; j_gene: TRBJ2-2; v_gene: TRBV11-2; CDR3aa: CASSFIAGSSTGELFF; CDR3nt: TGTGCCAGCAGCTTTATAGCGGGGTCGTCCACCGGGGAGCTGTTTTTT
abundance: once; d_gene: TRBD1; j_gene: TRBJ1-3; v_gene: TRBV5-1; CDR3aa: CASSSTGQGNTIYF; CDR3nt: TGCGCCAGCAGCTCGACAGGGCAAGGAAACACCATATATTTT
abundance: .; d_gene: .; j_gene: TRBJ2-3; v_gene: TRBV4-1; CDR3aa: CASSQPAGSTDTQYF; CDR3nt: TGCGCCAGCAGCCAACCGGCCGGGAGCACAGATACGCAGTATTTT
abundance: .; d_gene: .; j_gene: TRBJ1-1; v_gene: TRBV7-6; CDR3aa: CASSLRRDGTEAFF; CDR3nt: TGTGCCAGCAGCTTACGCAGGGACGGTACTGAAGCTTTCTTT
abundance: once; d_gene: .; j_gene: TRBJ2-5; v_gene: TRBV6-6; CDR3aa: CASSHWEGGETQYF; CDR3nt: TGTGCCAGCAGTCACTGGGAGGGGGGAGAGACCCAGTACTTC
abundance: .; d_gene: .; j_gene: TRBJ1-2; v_gene: TRBV6-5; CDR3aa: CASSYSDGRANYGYTF; CDR3nt: TGTGCCAGCAGTTACTCCGACGGGAGAGCTAACTATGGCTACACCTTC
abundance: .; d_gene: TRBD1; j_gene: TRBJ2-6; v_gene: TRBV11-3; CDR3aa: CASSQGQGRSGANVLTF; CDR3nt: TGTGCCAGCAGCCAGGGACAGGGGCGGTCTGGGGCCAACGTCCTGACTTTC
abundance: .; d_gene: .; j_gene: TRBJ2-7; v_gene: TRBV20-1; CDR3aa: CSANRVYEQYF; CDR3nt: TGCAGTGCTAACAGGGTTTACGAGCAGTACTTC
abundance: .; d_gene: .; j_gene: TRBJ2-7; v_gene: TRBV10-3; CDR3aa: CAISEPPGAYEQYF; CDR3nt: TGTGCCATCAGTGAACCGCCAGGGGCCTACGAGCAGTACTTC
abundance: .; d_gene: .; j_gene: TRBJ2-5; v_gene: TRBV9; CDR3aa: CASSVAGSPKWETQYF; CDR3nt: TGTGCCAGCAGCGTAGCGGGTAGCCCTAAGTGGGAGACCCAGTACTTC
abundance: once; d_gene: .; j_gene: TRBJ1-1; v_gene: TRBV7-2; CDR3aa: CASSLLGTRLDTEAFF; CDR3nt: TGTGCCAGCAGCCTCCTGGGAACCCGGTTGGACACTGAAGCTTTCTTT
abundance: .; d_gene: .; j_gene: TRBJ2-2; v_gene: TRBV7-7; CDR3aa: CASSLVGAGTGELFF; CDR3nt: TGTGCTAGCAGCTTAGTGGGGGCTGGCACCGGGGAGCTGTTTTTT
abundance: .; d_gene: .; j_gene: TRBJ2-7; v_gene: TRBV6-5; CDR3aa: CASSPLPGQQYF; CDR3nt: TGTGCCAGCAGTCCTCTGCCGGGACAGCAGTACTTC
abundance: .; d_gene: .; j_gene: TRBJ1-1; v_gene: TRBV7-9; CDR3aa: CASSSDILNTEAFF; CDR3nt: TGTGCCAGCAGCTCTGACATTCTGAACACTGAAGCTTTCTTT
abundance: few; d_gene: .; j_gene: TRBJ1-2; v_gene: TRBV18; CDR3aa: CASSSTPDTDYGYTF; CDR3nt: TGTGCCAGCTCATCAACTCCGGACACTGACTATGGCTACACCTTC
abundance: .; d_gene: .; j_gene: TRBJ2-2; v_gene: TRBV10-3; CDR3aa: CAISATTWSGGELFF; CDR3nt: TGTGCCATCAGTGCTACGACTTGGTCCGGCGGGGAGCTGTTTTTT
abundance: .; d_gene: .; j_gene: TRBJ2-5; v_gene: TRBV6-1; CDR3aa: CASSEQQGATQYF; CDR3nt: TGTGCCAGCAGTGAACAACAGGGCGCGACCCAGTACTTC
abundance: .; d_gene: TRBD1; j_gene: TRBJ1-5; v_gene: TRBV2; CDR3aa: CASSERQGDQPQHF; CDR3nt: TGTGCCAGCAGTGAGAGACAGGGCGATCAGCCCCAGCATTTT
abundance: .; d_gene: .; j_gene: TRBJ2-3; v_gene: TRBV5-4; CDR3aa: CASSLDTDTQYF; CDR3nt: TGTGCCAGCAGCTTGGACACAGATACGCAGTATTTT